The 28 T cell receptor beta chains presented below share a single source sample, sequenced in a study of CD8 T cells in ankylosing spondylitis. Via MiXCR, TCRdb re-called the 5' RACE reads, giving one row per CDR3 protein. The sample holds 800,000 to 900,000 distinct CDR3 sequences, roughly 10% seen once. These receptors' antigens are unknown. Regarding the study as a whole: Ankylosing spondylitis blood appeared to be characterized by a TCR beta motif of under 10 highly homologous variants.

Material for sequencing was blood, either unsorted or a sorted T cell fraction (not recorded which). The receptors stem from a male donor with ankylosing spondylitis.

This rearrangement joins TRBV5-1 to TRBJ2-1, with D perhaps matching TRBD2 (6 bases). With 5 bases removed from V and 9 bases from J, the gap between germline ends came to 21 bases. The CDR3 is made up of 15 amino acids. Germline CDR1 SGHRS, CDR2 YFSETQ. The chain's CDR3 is CASRDRLEGSAEQFF. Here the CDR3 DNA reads TGCGCCAGCAGGGATCGACTAGAAGGTTCCGCTGAGCAGTTCTTC.

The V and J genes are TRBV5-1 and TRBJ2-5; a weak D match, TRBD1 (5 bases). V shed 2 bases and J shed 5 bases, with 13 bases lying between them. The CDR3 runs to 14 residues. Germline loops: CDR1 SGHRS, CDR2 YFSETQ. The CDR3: CASSFLGLRETQYF. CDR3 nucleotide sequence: TGCGCCAGCAGCTTTCTGGGGCTAAGGGAGACCCAGTACTTC.

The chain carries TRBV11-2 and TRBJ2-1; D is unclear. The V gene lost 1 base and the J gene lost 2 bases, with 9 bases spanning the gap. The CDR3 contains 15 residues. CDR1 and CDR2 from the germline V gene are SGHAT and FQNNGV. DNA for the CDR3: TGTGCCAGCAGCTTAGGGGTTAGGACCTACAATGAGCAGTTCTTC. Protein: CASSLGVRTYNEQFF.

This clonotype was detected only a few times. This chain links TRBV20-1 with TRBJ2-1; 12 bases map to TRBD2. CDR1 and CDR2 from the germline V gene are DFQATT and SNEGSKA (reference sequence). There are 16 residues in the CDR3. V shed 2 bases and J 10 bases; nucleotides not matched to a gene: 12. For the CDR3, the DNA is TGCAGTGCTAGAAATCGCCTAGCGGGAGGGCGGTCAGAGCAGTTCTTC. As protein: CSARNRLAGGRSEQFF.

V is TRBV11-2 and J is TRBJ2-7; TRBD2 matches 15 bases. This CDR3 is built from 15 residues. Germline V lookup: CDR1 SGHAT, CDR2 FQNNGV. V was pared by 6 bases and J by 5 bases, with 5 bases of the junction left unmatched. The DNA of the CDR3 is TGTGCCAGCAGTTTCGGACTAGCGGGAGGGAACGAGCAGTACTTC. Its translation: CASSFGLAGGNEQYF.

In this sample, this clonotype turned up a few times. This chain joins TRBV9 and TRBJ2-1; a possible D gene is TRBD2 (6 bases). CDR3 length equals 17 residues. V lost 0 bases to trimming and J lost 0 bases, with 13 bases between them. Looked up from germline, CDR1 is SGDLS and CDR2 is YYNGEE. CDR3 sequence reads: CASSVATGDRSYNEQFF. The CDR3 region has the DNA TGTGCCAGCAGCGTAGCTACGGGGGACCGCTCCTACAATGAGCAGTTCTTC.

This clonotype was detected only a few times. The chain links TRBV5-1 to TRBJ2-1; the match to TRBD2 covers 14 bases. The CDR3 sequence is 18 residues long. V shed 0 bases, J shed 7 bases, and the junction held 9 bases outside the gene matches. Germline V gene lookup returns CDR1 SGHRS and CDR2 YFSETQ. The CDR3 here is CASSLAGTSGGWGNEQFF. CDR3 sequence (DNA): TGCGCCAGCAGCTTGGCGGGGACTAGCGGGGGTTGGGGGAATGAGCAGTTCTTC. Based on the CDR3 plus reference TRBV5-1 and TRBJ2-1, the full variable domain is KAGVTQTPRYLIKTRGQQVTLSCSPISGHRSVSWYQQTPGQGLQFLFEYFSETQRNKGNFPGRFSGRQFSNSRSEMNVSTLELGDSALYLCASSLAGTSGGWGNEQFFGPGTRLTVL.

CDR3 DNA: TGTGCCATCAGCGCCCCCGACAGGGGCTGGGATACGCAGTATTTT. It specifies CAISAPDRGWDTQYF. The chain links TRBV10-3 to TRBJ2-3, with 8 bases lining up with TRBD1. V lost 6 bases to trimming and J lost 6 bases; unmatched junction nucleotides: 11. CDR3 length equals 15 residues. Germline V gene data show CDR1 as ENHRY and CDR2 as SYGVKD.

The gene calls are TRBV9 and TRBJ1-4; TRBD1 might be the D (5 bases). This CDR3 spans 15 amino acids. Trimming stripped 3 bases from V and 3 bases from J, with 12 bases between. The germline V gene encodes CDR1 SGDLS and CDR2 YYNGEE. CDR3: CASSAQGFPNEKLFF. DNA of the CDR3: TGTGCCAGCAGCGCCCAGGGTTTTCCTAATGAAAAACTGTTTTTT.

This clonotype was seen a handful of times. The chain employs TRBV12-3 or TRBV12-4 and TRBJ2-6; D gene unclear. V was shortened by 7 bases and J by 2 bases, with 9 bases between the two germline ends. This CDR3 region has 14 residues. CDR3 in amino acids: CASTPATGANVLTF. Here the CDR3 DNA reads TGTGCCAGCACGCCGGCAACTGGGGCCAACGTCCTGACTTTC.

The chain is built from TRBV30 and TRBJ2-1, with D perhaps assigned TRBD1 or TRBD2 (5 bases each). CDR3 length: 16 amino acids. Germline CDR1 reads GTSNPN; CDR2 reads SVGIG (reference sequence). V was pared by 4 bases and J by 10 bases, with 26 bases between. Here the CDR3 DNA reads TGTGCCTGGACCGATACCCCGGGACCCTTCGTAGGGGAGCAGTTCTTC. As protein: CAWTDTPGPFVGEQFF.

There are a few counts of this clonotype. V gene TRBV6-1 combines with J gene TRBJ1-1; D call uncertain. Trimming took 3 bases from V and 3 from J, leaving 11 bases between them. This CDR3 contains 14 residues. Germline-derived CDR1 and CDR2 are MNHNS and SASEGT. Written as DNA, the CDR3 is TGTGCCAGCAGTGAGTCGACGGCGGACACTGAAGCTTTCTTT. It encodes CASSESTADTEAFF.

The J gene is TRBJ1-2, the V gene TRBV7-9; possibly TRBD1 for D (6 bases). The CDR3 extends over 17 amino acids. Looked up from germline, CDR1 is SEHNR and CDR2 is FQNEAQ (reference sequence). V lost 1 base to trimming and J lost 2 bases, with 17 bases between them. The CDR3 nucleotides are TGTGCCAGCAGCTTAGGTCAATACGGGGGCAAGAACTATGGCTACACCTTC. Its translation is CASSLGQYGGKNYGYTF.

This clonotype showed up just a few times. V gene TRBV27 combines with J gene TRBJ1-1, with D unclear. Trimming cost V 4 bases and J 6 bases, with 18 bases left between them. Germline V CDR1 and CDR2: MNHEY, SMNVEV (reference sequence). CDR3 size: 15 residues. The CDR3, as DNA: TGTGCCAGCAGTTCTCTCTCCCACGGCTCGTCTGAAGCTTTCTTT. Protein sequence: CASSSLSHGSSEAFF.

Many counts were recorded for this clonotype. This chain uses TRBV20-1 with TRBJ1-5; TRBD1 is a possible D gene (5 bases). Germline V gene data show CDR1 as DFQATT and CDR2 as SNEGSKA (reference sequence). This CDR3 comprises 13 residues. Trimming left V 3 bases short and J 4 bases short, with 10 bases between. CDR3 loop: CSASTQGNQPQHF. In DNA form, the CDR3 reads TGCAGTGCTAGTACCCAGGGTAATCAGCCCCAGCATTTT.

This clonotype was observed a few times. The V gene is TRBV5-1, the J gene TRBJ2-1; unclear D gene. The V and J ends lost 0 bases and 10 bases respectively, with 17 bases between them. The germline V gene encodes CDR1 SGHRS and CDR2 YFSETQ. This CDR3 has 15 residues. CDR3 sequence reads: CASSLESKVFSEQFF. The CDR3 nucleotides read TGCGCCAGCAGCTTGGAGTCGAAGGTCTTTAGCGAGCAGTTCTTC.

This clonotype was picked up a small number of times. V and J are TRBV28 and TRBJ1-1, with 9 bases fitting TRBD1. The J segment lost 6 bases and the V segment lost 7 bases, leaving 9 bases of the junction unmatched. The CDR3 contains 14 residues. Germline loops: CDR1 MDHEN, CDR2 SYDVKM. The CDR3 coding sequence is TGTGCCAGCACCCCGGGACAGGGATGGTCTGAAGCTTTCTTT. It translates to CASTPGQGWSEAFF.

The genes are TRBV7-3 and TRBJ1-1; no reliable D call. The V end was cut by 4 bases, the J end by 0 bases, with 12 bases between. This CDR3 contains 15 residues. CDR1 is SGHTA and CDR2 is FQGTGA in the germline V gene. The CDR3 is CASSWAGRMNTEAFF. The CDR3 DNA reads TGTGCCAGCAGCTGGGCTGGACGGATGAACACTGAAGCTTTCTTT. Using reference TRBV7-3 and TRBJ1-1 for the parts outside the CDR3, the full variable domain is GAGVSQTPSNKVTEKGKYVELRCDPISGHTALYWYRQSLGQGPEFLIYFQGTGAADDSGLPNDRFFAVRPEGSVSTLKIQRTERGDSAVYLCASSWAGRMNTEAFFGQGTRLTVV.

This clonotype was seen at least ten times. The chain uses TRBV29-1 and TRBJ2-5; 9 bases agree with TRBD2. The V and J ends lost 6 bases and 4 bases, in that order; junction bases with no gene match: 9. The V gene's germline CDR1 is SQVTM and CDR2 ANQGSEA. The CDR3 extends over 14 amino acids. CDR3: CSVGLAGVRETQYF. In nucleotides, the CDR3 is TGCAGCGTGGGGTTAGCGGGAGTGAGAGAGACCCAGTACTTC.

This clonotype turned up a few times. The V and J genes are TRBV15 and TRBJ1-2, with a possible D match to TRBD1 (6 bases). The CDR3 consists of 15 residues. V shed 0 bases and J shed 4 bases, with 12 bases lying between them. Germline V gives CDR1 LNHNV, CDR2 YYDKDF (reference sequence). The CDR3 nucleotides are TGTGCCACCAGCAGAGATCTGGACAGTGTCTATGGCTACACCTTC. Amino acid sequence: CATSRDLDSVYGYTF.

This CDR3 is CASRIRPGTENYGYTF. The CDR3 DNA sequence: TGCGCCAGCCGAATAAGACCCGGGACAGAAAACTATGGCTACACCTTC. V gene TRBV5-1 combines with J gene TRBJ1-2; TRBD1 matches 7 bases. After removal of 7 bases from V and 2 bases from J, the junction contained 14 bases not matched to a gene. Germline V gene sequence: CDR1 SGHRS, CDR2 YFSETQ. The CDR3 consists of 16 residues.

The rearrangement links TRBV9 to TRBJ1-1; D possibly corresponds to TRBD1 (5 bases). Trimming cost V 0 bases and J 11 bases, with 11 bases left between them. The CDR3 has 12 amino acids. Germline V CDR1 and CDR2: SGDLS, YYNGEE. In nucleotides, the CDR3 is TGTGCCAGCAGCGTAGGAACAGGAACCGCTTTCTTT. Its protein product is CASSVGTGTAFF.

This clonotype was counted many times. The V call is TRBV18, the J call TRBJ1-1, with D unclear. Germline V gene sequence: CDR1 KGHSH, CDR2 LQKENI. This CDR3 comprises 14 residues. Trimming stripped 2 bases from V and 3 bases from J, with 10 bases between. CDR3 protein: CASSPDIWDTEAFF. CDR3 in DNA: TGTGCCAGCTCACCAGACATCTGGGACACTGAAGCTTTCTTT.

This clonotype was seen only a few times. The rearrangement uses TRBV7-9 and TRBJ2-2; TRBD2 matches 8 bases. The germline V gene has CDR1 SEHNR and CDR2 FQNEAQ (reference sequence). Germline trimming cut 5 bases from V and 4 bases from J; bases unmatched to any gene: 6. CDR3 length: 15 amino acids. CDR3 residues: CASSAGLAPTGELFF. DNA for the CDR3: TGTGCCAGCAGCGCAGGACTAGCACCCACCGGGGAGCTGTTTTTT.

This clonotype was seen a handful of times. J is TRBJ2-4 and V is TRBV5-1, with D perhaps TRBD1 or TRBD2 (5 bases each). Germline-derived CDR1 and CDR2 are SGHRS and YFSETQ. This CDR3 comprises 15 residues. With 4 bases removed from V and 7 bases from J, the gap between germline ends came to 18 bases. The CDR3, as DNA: TGCGCCAGCAGCCTCCGGACTCGCGAGGGGAACATTCAGTACTTC. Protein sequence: CASSLRTREGNIQYF.

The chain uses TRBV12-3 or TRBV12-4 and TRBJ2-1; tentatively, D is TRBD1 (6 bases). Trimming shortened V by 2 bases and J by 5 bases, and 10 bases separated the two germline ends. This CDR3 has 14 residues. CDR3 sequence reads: CASSLRGTDNEQFF. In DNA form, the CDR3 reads TGTGCCAGCAGTTTAAGGGGGACGGACAATGAGCAGTTCTTC.

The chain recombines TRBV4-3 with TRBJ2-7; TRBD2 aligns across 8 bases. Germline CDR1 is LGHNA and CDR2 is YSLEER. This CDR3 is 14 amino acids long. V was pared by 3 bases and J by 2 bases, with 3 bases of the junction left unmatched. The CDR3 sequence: CASSHAREAYEQYF. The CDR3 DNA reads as TGCGCCAGCAGCCACGCGCGGGAGGCCTACGAGCAGTACTTC.

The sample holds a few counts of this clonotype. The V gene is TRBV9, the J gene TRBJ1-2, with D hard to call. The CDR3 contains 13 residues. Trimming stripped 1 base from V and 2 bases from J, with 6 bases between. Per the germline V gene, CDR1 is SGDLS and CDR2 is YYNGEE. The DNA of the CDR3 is TGTGCCAGCAGCGTACGAGTCAACTATGGCTACACCTTC. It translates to CASSVRVNYGYTF. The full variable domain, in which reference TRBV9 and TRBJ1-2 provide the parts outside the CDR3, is DSGVTQTPKHLITATGQRVTLRCSPRSGDLSVYWYQQSLDQGLQFLIQYYNGEERAKGNILERFSAQQFPDLHSELNLSSLELGDSALYFCASSVRVNYGYTFGSGTRLTVV.